The source of this T cell receptor (beta chain) is a study of Graves' ophthalmopathy and Graves' hyperthyroidism. In the study overall: There was a collection of peripheral blood at initial diagnosis, before any treatment.

Study results and limitations: Progression of ophthalmopathy was predicted by the model with 60% to 71% sensitivity and around 77% specificity.

RNA transcripts provided the template for amplifying TCR beta CDR3 regions. First-round RT-PCR with HTBI primers preceded a second-round multiplex PCR. TCRdb analysed the multiplex PCR reads with MiXCR anew, one entry per CDR3 protein. Of about 210,000 distinct CDR3 sequences in the sample, roughly 29% were seen once. CDR1 SGHDN and CDR2 FVKESK come from the germline V gene. The V end was cut by 2 bases, the J end by 9 bases, with 23 bases between. CDR3 length: 17 residues. Exclusion criteria comprised other autoimmune diseases, uncontrolled infections, pregnancy or lactation in patients. Fresh peripheral blood, about 10 ml, was the PBMC source. This clonotype occurred many times. What it recognizes is unknown.

Sequencing was performed on peripheral blood. The receptor was isolated from a man between 50 and 59 years old with Graves' ophthalmopathy. This chain joins TRBV14 and TRBJ2-4; a possible D gene is TRBD1 (5 bases). The CDR3 region is CASSQNRVTQGVGIQYF. In DNA, the CDR3 is TGTGCCAGCAGCCAAAATCGTGTTACCCAAGGGGTTGGCATTCAGTACTTC.